This T cell receptor (beta chain) was found in a study of CD8+ T cells in alopecia areata. Trimming cost V 4 bases and J 0 bases, with 8 bases left between them. The length of the CDR3 is 14 residues. Germline values: CDR1 SNHLY, CDR2 FYNNEI. From alopecia areata patients, lesional scalp punch biopsies and peripheral blood were collected. CD4+ and CD8+ T cells were sorted from PBMCs. After isolation, RNA underwent reverse transcription to generate cDNA as the sequencing template. The repertoire was sequenced with immunoSEQ multiplex PCR; TCRdb's copy has only in-frame clones and lacks some. The sample carries 150,000 to 180,000 clones, about 50% recorded once.

The starting material was CD8+ T cells sorted from blood, obtained at week 0. The chain uses TRBV2 and TRBJ2-3; D unclear. The sequence came from a human donor with alopecia areata. The CDR3 DNA reads TGTGCCAGCAGTGGACTTCCAAGCACAGATACGCAGTATTTT. Translating it yields CASSGLPSTDTQYF.